The rows below give T cell receptor beta chains drawn from one sample of a study of T cells expressing NK-cell markers. For each CDR3 protein, TCRdb gives one entry from its re-call of the 5' RACE reads, without DNA. The sample holds about 260,000 distinct CDR3 sequences. The sample was blood T cells: a sorted CD56 or NKG2C T cell subset, CD4+ or CD8+ T cells, or bulk PBMC T cells (not recorded which). Receptors originate from a woman between 18 and 70 years old in good health. Each CDR3 is given with its conserved first and last residue.

j_call,v_call,cdr3_aa
TRBJ1-4,TRBV6-5,CASSYSTGQGGKLFF
TRBJ2-1,TRBV7-3,CASSLGGQGSNEQFF
TRBJ1-1,TRBV7-2,CASSRAITEAFF
TRBJ2-1,TRBV7-2,CASSPQYYNEQFF
TRBJ1-6,TRBV7-2,CASRVEGAASPLHF
TRBJ2-3,TRBV7-9,CASSLRLAGAADTQYF
TRBJ2-1,TRBV29-1,CSVRTSTYNEQFF
TRBJ2-1,TRBV11-2,CASSLDLGTGVYEQFF
TRBJ2-2,TRBV12-3/TRBV12-4,CASSSRDRGFEGGELFF
TRBJ2-1,TRBV7-2,CASSLGALNSGEQFF
TRBJ2-6,TRBV3-1,CASSTWIPGSGANVLTF
TRBJ1-2,TRBV25-1,CASSELAQKSNYGYTF
TRBJ1-4,TRBV7-2,CASSPTRQGFGEKLFF
TRBJ1-2,TRBV6-5,CASSSPRGGTDF
TRBJ2-1,TRBV6-5,CASSYARNEQFF
TRBJ1-2,TRBV5-1,CASSSGSGKGYTF
TRBJ1-4,TRBV5-6,CASSQQDFGEKLFF
TRBJ2-3,TRBV6-2/TRBV6-3,CASSRLAGVTDTQYF
TRBJ2-2,TRBV2,CASILGWDTGELFF
TRBJ2-7,TRBV7-2,CASSSRPLYEQYF
TRBJ1-1,TRBV2,CASLLATGHSEAFF
TRBJ2-1,TRBV6-1,CASRGQSPNSYNEQFF
TRBJ2-3,TRBV20-1,CSARDRQGRSTDTQYF
TRBJ2-2,TRBV29-1,CSGSIDSGELFF
TRBJ2-5,TRBV12-3/TRBV12-4,CASSFSYQGNSTQYF
TRBJ1-1,TRBV5-6,CASSLAAGEAFF
TRBJ2-7,TRBV5-4,CASTDGYEQYF
TRBJ2-1,TRBV6-1,CASSPLLRLSSYNEQFF
TRBJ2-5,TRBV7-9,CASSFSGTQETQYF
TRBJ2-5,TRBV4-3,CASSQDDQVEETQYF
TRBJ1-1,TRBV3-1,CASQTGLNTEAFF
TRBJ2-1,TRBV12-3/TRBV12-4,CASSAIGGYNEQFF
TRBJ2-7,TRBV18,CASSTGTSYEQYF
TRBJ2-2,TRBV6-5,CASSYSGRRNTGELFF
TRBJ2-7,TRBV12-3/TRBV12-4,CASPLPSGTYEQYF
TRBJ1-5,TRBV12-3/TRBV12-4,CASSPERTFNQPQHF
TRBJ1-5,TRBV20-1,CSARDEQRYQPQHF
TRBJ2-5,TRBV20-1,CSAVYGGQETQYF
TRBJ2-3,TRBV27,CASSLTLAPGTDTQYF
TRBJ2-2,TRBV12-3/TRBV12-4,CASSWARRTPGELFF
TRBJ1-2,TRBV18,CASSQNREKGYGYTF
TRBJ2-3,TRBV7-3,CASSPSTGGLATQYF
TRBJ2-3,TRBV7-3,CASSVQGRDTQYF
TRBJ2-1,TRBV10-3,CAISRDRDQGEQFF
TRBJ2-3,TRBV7-2,CASSLREKDTQYF
TRBJ2-5,TRBV18,CASSPDTPRETQYF
TRBJ1-2,TRBV30,CAWSLRGQYGYTF
TRBJ2-2,TRBV20-1,CSARATDTGELFF
TRBJ1-4,TRBV20-1,CSARTGRNEKLFF
TRBJ2-3,TRBV19,CASSDRQLTDTQYF
TRBJ2-2,TRBV20-1,CSARSGSRTGELFF